These 25 T cell receptor beta chains came from one sample sequenced in a study of beta chain features in type 1 diabetes. Sequenced material consisted of expressed TCRB transcripts (all of the isolated RNA was reverse transcribed). Assay: immunoSEQ multiplex PCR; the TCRdb copy retains only in-frame clones and omits some. This table has fewer than 650,000 clones, roughly 15% appearing once. Sequencing was done on a sample of naive CD4+ T cells from blood. The receptors here all came from a man between 18 and 35 years old in good health.

V is TRBV4-3 and J is TRBJ2-2; 12 positions agree with TRBD2. The CDR3 runs 18 residues. Trimming removed 0 bases from V and 6 bases from J; junction bases left unmatched: 8. CDR1 and CDR2 from the germline V gene are LGHNA and YSLEER. The CDR3 region is CASSQELGLAGGAGELFF. The CDR3 bases are TGCGCCAGCAGCCAAGAGTTGGGCCTAGCGGGAGGGGCCGGGGAGCTGTTTTTT.

This clone occurred a few times. The rearrangement joins TRBV20-1 to TRBJ1-2; D gene uncertain. Germline lookup yields CDR1 DFQATT and CDR2 SNEGSKA (reference sequence). The CDR3 consists of 11 residues. V was cut by 7 bases and J by 0 bases, with 6 bases left in between. Here the CDR3 reads CSGRSNYGYTF. CDR3 in DNA: TGCAGTGGCAGGTCTAACTATGGCTACACCTTC.

V usage is TRBV30 and J usage is TRBJ1-2, with no clear D. Per germline, CDR1 GTSNPN and CDR2 SVGIG (reference sequence). The CDR3 consists of 11 residues. Trimming removed 4 bases from V and 7 bases from J, with 10 bases in between. The CDR3 sequence is CAWTRSGGYTF. The CDR3 nucleotides are TGTGCCTGGACTCGATCGGGTGGCTACACCTTC.

With respect to this clone: Distinct nucleotide sequences in the sample also encode this CDR3. This chain connects TRBV4-2 to TRBJ1-2, with D possibly matching TRBD1 (6 bases). Germline CDR1 LGHNA, CDR2 YNFKEQ. CDR3 length: 14 residues. Trimming removed 3 bases at V and 4 bases at J, with 12 bases between. CDR3 DNA: TGTGCCAGCAGCCAGGGGCAGGGGACCTATGGCTACACCTTC. The encoded protein is CASSQGQGTYGYTF.

V usage is TRBV15 and J usage is TRBJ1-4; D remains ambiguous. Per the germline V gene, CDR1 is LNHNV and CDR2 is YYDKDF (reference sequence). Trimming took off 1 base at V and 7 bases at J, with 13 bases between the two ends. The CDR3 is 15 amino acids. The CDR3 is CATSRGIFGGEKLFF. The CDR3, as DNA: TGTGCCACCAGCAGAGGCATCTTCGGCGGTGAAAAACTGTTTTTT.

The chain combines TRBV6-5 with TRBJ1-2; D not certain. CDR3 length: 14 residues. V was clipped by 6 bases and J by 4 bases, with 15 bases between them. The germline V gene encodes CDR1 MNHEY and CDR2 SVGAGI. The CDR3 region has the DNA TGTGCCAGCAGACCCCTACGGACTTTCTATGGCTACACCTTC. Encoded protein: CASRPLRTFYGYTF.

The gene calls are TRBV5-1 and TRBJ1-5; 11 positions match TRBD1. J lost 10 bases, V lost 1 base, and 7 bases had no gene match. This CDR3 spans 15 amino acids. Germline loops: CDR1 SGHRS, CDR2 YFSETQ. CDR3 amino acids: CASSLNPGQGGPQHF. The CDR3 bases are TGCGCCAGCAGCTTGAACCCGGGACAGGGGGGCCCCCAGCATTTT.

The sample holds a few counts of this clone. The rearrangement links TRBV7-9 to TRBJ1-1; possibly TRBD1 for D (5 bases). CDR3 size: 12 residues. Looked up from germline, CDR1 is SEHNR and CDR2 is FQNEAQ (reference sequence). V was cut by 8 bases and J by 11 bases, with 18 bases left in between. CDR3: CASGNRNEEAFF. CDR3 nucleotides: TGTGCCAGCGGGAACAGGAATGAAGAGGCTTTCTTT.

This clone was seen repeatedly, ten times or more. This chain links TRBV7-9 with TRBJ2-3; D might be TRBD2 (7 bases). Germline lookup yields CDR1 SEHNR and CDR2 FQNEAQ (reference sequence). The ends were cut back, 11 bases at V and 4 bases at J, with 22 bases in the middle. The length of the CDR3 is 15 residues. CDR3: CAASSGAGEADTQYF. CDR3 DNA: TGTGCCGCCTCCTCAGGGGCGGGGGAAGCAGATACGCAGTATTTT.

This clone was counted a few times. The V and J genes are TRBV4-1 and TRBJ1-5; no clear D. The CDR3 runs to 14 residues. V lost 0 bases to trimming and J lost 2 bases, with 5 bases between them. Germline CDR1 MGHRA, CDR2 YSYEKL. CDR3 sequence reads: CASSQDPRNQPQHF. CDR3 nucleotide sequence: TGCGCCAGCAGCCAAGATCCCCGCAATCAGCCCCAGCATTTT.

Note on this clone: The same CDR3 is also encoded by other DNA sequences in this sample. This chain uses TRBV9 with TRBJ1-3; D possibly corresponds to TRBD1 (6 bases). Germline CDR1 is SGDLS and CDR2 is YYNGEE. This CDR3 is 15 amino acids long. The V and J ends lost 0 bases and 0 bases respectively, with 7 bases between them. The CDR3 DNA reads TGTGCCAGCAGCGTAGAAGGGGGCTCTGGAAACACCATATATTTT. It encodes CASSVEGGSGNTIYF.

The gene calls are TRBV19 and TRBJ2-1; 16 nucleotides line up with TRBD2. The CDR3 totals 20 residues. Trimming cost V 6 bases and J 7 bases; bases outside gene matches: 18. CDR1 and CDR2 (germline): LNHDA, SQIVND (reference sequence). The CDR3, as DNA: TGTGCCAGTAGCCACTCGGGACTAGCGGGAGGGCCGGGGTTGGGGAATGAGCAGTTCTTC. This gives the protein CASSHSGLAGGPGLGNEQFF. The full variable domain, in which reference TRBV19 and TRBJ2-1 provide the parts outside the CDR3, is DGGITQSPKYLFRKEGQNVTLSCEQNLNHDAMYWYRQDPGQGLRLIYYSQIVNDFQKGDIAEGYSVSREKKESFPLTVTSAQKNPTAFYLCASSHSGLAGGPGLGNEQFFGPGTRLTVL.

This clone appeared a few times. The chain couples TRBV5-4 to TRBJ1-1; perhaps TRBD1 as D (6 bases). V was pared by 2 bases and J by 4 bases, with 21 bases between. The germline V gene encodes CDR1 SGHNT and CDR2 YYREEE (reference sequence). The CDR3 spans 17 residues. The CDR3: CASSFDLPPQGSTEAFF. The CDR3 coding sequence is TGTGCCAGCAGCTTTGATCTCCCCCCCCAGGGGAGCACTGAAGCTTTCTTT. Using reference TRBV5-4 and TRBJ1-1 for the parts outside the CDR3, the full variable domain is ETGVTQSPTHLIKTRGQQVTLRCSSQSGHNTVSWYQQALGQGPQFIFQYYREEENGRGNFPPRFSGLQFPNYSSELNVNALELDDSALYLCASSFDLPPQGSTEAFFGQGTRLTVV.

The chain employs TRBV2 and TRBJ1-5; 8 nucleotides align to TRBD1. Germline CDR1 and CDR2: SNHLY and FYNNEI. The CDR3 loop spans 14 amino acids. V gave up 6 bases and J gave up 6 bases; unmatched junction bases: 7. This CDR3 is CASSTGQGGQPQHF. DNA of the CDR3: TGTGCCAGCAGCACCGGACAGGGAGGTCAGCCCCAGCATTTT.

This sequence joins TRBV10-3 and TRBJ2-7; 9 positions match TRBD1. The CDR3 is made up of 15 amino acids. V shed 10 bases and J 2 bases; nucleotides not matched to a gene: 12. The germline V gene has CDR1 ENHRY and CDR2 SYGVKD. The chain's CDR3 is CASRRSGTGTYEQYF. CDR3 sequence (DNA): TGTGCCAGCAGACGATCCGGGACAGGGACCTACGAGCAGTACTTC.

V is TRBV29-1 and J is TRBJ2-6; 11 bases line up with TRBD1. V lost 7 bases, J lost 3 bases, and 17 bases stayed unmatched. Germline V lookup: CDR1 SQVTM, CDR2 ANQGSEA. The CDR3 spans 19 residues. In DNA, the CDR3 is TGCAGCGCCAGCCGATTAACCGGGACAGGGGGGTTTGGGGCCAACGTCCTGACTTTC. Residues: CSASRLTGTGGFGANVLTF.

V is TRBV5-1 and J is TRBJ1-1; 7 nucleotides line up with TRBD1. This CDR3 contains 14 residues. V lost 5 bases, J lost 1 base, and 5 bases stayed unmatched. Germline-derived CDR1 and CDR2 are SGHRS and YFSETQ. The CDR3 DNA reads TGCGCCAGCAGAAGGGGACAGTCGAACACTGAAGCTTTCTTT. This translates into CASRRGQSNTEAFF. Together with reference TRBV5-1 and TRBJ1-1, the CDR3 gives the full variable domain: KAGVTQTPRYLIKTRGQQVTLSCSPISGHRSVSWYQQTPGQGLQFLFEYFSETQRNKGNFPGRFSGRQFSNSRSEMNVSTLELGDSALYLCASRRGQSNTEAFFGQGTRLTVV.

The genes are TRBV5-6 and TRBJ1-1, with D possibly TRBD1 on 5 matching bases. Germline CDR1 is SGHDT and CDR2 is YYEEEE. Trimming stripped 4 bases from V and 5 bases from J, with 15 bases between. The CDR3 length is 14 residues. The CDR3 DNA reads as TGTGCCAGCAGCAGTCGACGGGGCTTGACTGAAGCTTTCTTT. Translation gives CASSSRRGLTEAFF.

The chain couples TRBV2 to TRBJ1-2, with D perhaps matching TRBD1 (6 bases). The CDR3 has 13 amino acids. The V gene's germline CDR1 is SNHLY and CDR2 FYNNEI. Trimming left V 5 bases short and J 2 bases short, with 9 bases between. The CDR3 region is CASSRTENYGYTF. The CDR3, as DNA: TGTGCCAGCAGTCGGACAGAGAACTATGGCTACACCTTC.

This clone has just a few counts. The chain carries TRBV4-1 and TRBJ2-5, with a tentative D call TRBD2 (5 bases). This CDR3 spans 13 amino acids. V was trimmed by 0 bases and J by 7 bases, leaving 9 bases between them. CDR1 is MGHRA, CDR2 YSYEKL, per germline. CDR3 amino acids: CASSQELVGTQYF. CDR3 nucleotide sequence: TGCGCCAGCAGCCAAGAACTAGTAGGGACCCAGTACTTC.

This clone showed up just a few times. The rearrangement uses TRBV30 and TRBJ1-4; 8 nucleotides line up with TRBD1. The germline CDR1 and CDR2 sequences are GTSNPN and SVGIG (reference sequence). The CDR3 is 14 amino acids. V was clipped by 7 bases and J by 3 bases; unmatched bases: 7. The CDR3 region has the DNA TGTGCCTTGGGACCGGGACAGGCTAATGAAAAACTGTTTTTT. Translating it yields CALGPGQANEKLFF.

This sequence joins TRBV2 and TRBJ1-6, with D uncertain. This CDR3 has 12 amino acids. Between the trimmed V and J ends, which lost 4 bases and 14 bases, there was a span of 12 bases. Germline V gene data show CDR1 as SNHLY and CDR2 as FYNNEI. The CDR3 DNA follows: TGTGCCAGCAGTGTACTTCGGGCGACCCTCCACTTT. Protein sequence: CASSVLRATLHF.

V is TRBV27 and J is TRBJ2-7; D might be TRBD1 or TRBD2, each matching 5 bases. Trimming shortened V by 3 bases and J by 2 bases, and 20 bases separated the two germline ends. Germline values: CDR1 MNHEY, CDR2 SMNVEV (reference sequence). The CDR3 totals 17 residues. The CDR3 loop is CASSFTPSGTAAYEQYF. In DNA form, the CDR3 reads TGTGCCAGCAGTTTTACCCCGTCCGGGACGGCGGCCTACGAGCAGTACTTC.

This clone was picked up a small number of times. The rearrangement uses TRBV5-4 and TRBJ2-3; TRBD1 matches 10 bases. Trimming cost V 5 bases and J 4 bases; bases outside gene matches: 7. CDR1 SGHNT and CDR2 YYREEE come from the germline V gene (reference sequence). The CDR3 is 15 amino acids. The CDR3 DNA reads as TGTGCCAGCAGTCCGGGACAGGGGTTCTCAGATACGCAGTATTTT. Amino acid sequence: CASSPGQGFSDTQYF.

This clone was counted only a few times. The chain couples TRBV27 to TRBJ2-1; possible D gene TRBD2, 5 bases. CDR3 length: 16 residues. Trimming cost V 9 bases and J 0 bases, with 18 bases left between them. Germline assignment: CDR1 MNHEY and CDR2 SMNVEV (reference sequence). DNA for the CDR3: TGTGCCAGGAAGGATAGGACTTTCATCTCCTACAATGAGCAGTTCTTC. Translated, it gives CARKDRTFISYNEQFF.